This T cell receptor (beta chain) was found in a study of PD-1 blockade in classical Hodgkin lymphoma. Study outcomes and limitations: Reported findings placed baseline TCR diversity lower in newly diagnosed patients (compared with healthy donors).

The CDR3 runs 13 residues. V lost 0 bases to trimming and J lost 9 bases, with 9 bases between them. Per germline, CDR1 SGHNT and CDR2 YENEEA. Relapses following autologous stem cell transplantation were seen in all patients, with brentuximab vedotin exposure varying. To note about this clone: Its antigen is unknown.

Sequencing was performed with immunoSEQ multiplex PCR; in TCRdb, only in-frame clones are kept and a portion is missing. Here the sample spans 90,000 or so clones, over 90% being singletons. The TCR originated in a human donor with classical Hodgkin lymphoma. The sample here was peripheral blood mononuclear cells (PBMCs), taken before the second cycle of nivolumab. The chain carries TRBV11-3 and TRBJ2-1; perhaps TRBD1 as D (5 bases). In DNA, the CDR3 is TGTGCCAGCAGCTTAGATGGGGCCAGTGAGCAGTTCTTC. It specifies CASSLDGASEQFF.